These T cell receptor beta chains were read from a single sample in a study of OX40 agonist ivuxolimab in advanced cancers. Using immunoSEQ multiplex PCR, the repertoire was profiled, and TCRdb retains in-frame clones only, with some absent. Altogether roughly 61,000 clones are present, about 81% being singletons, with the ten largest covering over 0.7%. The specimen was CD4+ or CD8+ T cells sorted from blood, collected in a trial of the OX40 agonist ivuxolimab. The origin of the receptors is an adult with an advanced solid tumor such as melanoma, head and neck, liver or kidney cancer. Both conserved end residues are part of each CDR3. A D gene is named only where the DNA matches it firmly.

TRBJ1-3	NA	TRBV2	CASRSGLSSGNTIYF
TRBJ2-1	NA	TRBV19	CASSIEDQGHNEQFF
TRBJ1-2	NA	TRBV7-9	CASSLDGLAYGYTF
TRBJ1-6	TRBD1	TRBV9	CASSPRTGGNSPLHF
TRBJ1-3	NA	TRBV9	CASSPGAAKGNTIYF
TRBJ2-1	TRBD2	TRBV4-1	CASSQELRLAGGQEQFF
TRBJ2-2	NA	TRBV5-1	CASMEGGTGELFF
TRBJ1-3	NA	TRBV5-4	CASSLGAGAGNTIYF
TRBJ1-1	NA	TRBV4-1	CASSQDYVRGNTEAFF
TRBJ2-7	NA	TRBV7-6	CASSFGSSYEQYF
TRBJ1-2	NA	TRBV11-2	CASSLDRAGGYTF
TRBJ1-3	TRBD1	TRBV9	CASSGGRQGSSGNTIYF
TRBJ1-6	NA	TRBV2	CASSEARTLVLHF
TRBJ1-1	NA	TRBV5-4	CASSQDPGQGTEAFF
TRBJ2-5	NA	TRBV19	CASSVSGEDTQYF
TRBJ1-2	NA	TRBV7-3	CASSLGPRYGYTF
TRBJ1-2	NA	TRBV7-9	CASSLGQIHYTF
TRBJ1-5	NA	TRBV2	CASRSGTATPNQPQHF
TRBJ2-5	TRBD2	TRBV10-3	CAIRAGVAQETQYF
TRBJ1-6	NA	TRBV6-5	CASSLQGGTNSPLHF
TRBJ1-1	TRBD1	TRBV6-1	CASGGQRNTEAFF
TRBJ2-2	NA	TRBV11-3	CASSSQGGIITGELFF
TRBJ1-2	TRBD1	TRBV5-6	CASSLWTGQDYGYTF
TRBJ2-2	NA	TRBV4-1	CASSPLHGELFF
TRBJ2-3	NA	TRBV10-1	CASSDYAGEYF
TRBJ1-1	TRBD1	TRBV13	CASSLGTGEGTEAFF
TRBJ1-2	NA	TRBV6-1	CASSEAGIYGYTF
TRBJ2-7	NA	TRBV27	CASSLSGGYEQYF
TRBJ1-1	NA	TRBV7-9	CASTRGGETEAFF
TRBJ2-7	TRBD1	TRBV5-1	CASRRSRDSTYEQYF
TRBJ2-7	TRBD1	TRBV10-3	CAISESPPTGAADYEQYF
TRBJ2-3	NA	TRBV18	CASSPPAATDTQYF
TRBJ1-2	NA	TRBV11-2	CASSLVAVRLGPVNYGYTF
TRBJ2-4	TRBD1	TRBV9	CASSVSTGQKDIQYF
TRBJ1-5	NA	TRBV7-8	CASSSGQIDQPQHF
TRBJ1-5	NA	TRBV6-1	CASSDTWDQPQHF
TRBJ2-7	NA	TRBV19	CASSMKAGARTYEQYF
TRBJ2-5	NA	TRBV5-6	CASSLSIYSQTGYF
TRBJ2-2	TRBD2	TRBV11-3	CASSLESSGATGELFF
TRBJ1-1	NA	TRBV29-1	CSVYPLRGGDTEAFF
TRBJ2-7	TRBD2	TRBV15	CATSGTSGTYYEQYF
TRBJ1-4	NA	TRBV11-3	CASSLIGATNEKLFF
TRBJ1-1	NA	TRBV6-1	CASSETVNTEAFF
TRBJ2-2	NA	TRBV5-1	CASSPGQNTGELFF
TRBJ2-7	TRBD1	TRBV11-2	CASSLRGTGTSEQYF
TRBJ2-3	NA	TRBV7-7	CASSPDAGDTQYF
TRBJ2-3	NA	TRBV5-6	CASSQTRIKGTQYF
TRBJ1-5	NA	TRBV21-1	CASRVGGGQPQHF
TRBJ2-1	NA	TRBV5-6	CASSSRWADSSYNEQFF
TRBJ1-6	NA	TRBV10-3	CAISDSLYNSPLHF
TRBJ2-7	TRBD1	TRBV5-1	CASSLGGGTGSYEQYF
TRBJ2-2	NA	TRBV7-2	CASSILWGSGELFF
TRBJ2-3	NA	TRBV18	CASSPRTNTDTQYF
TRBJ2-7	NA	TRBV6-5	CASSRDRGEQYF
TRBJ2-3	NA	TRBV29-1	CSVGKDTDTQYF